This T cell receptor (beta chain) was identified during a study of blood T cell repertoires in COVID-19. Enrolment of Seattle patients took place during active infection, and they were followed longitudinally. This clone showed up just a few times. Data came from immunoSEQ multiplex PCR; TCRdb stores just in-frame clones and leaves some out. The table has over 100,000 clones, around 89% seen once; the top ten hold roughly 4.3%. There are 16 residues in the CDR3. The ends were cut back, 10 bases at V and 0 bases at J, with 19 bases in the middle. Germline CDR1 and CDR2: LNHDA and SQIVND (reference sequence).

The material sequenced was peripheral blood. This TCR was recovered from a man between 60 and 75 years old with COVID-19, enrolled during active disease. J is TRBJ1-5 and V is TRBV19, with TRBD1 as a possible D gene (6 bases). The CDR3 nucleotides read TGTGCCACGACAGGTCTCCGAGAATATAGCAATCAGCCCCAGCATTTT. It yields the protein CATTGLREYSNQPQHF.